Each of the 26 T cell receptor beta chains below was sequenced from the same sample in a study of CD8+CD57+ T cells in acquired aplastic anemia. For CDR3 and TCR beta VDJ profiling, genomic DNA was the template used. TCRdb reanalysed the reads using MiXCR and keeps one entry per CDR3 protein. The sample records 150,000 or so distinct CDR3 sequences, 55% to 75% being singletons. Sequencing was performed on sorted CD4+, CD8+, or CD8+CD57+ T cells (not recorded which) from PBMCs. The receptors stem from a human donor in good health.

The chain is built from TRBV4-1 and TRBJ2-5, with unresolved D. The V end was cut by 9 bases, the J end by 2 bases, with 13 bases between. Germline V gene lookup returns CDR1 MGHRA and CDR2 YSYEKL. There are 13 residues in the CDR3. CDR3 DNA sequence: TGCGCCAGTTCCGTGGCACTACAAGAGACCCAGTACTTC. Translating gives CASSVALQETQYF.

This chain connects TRBV15 to TRBJ2-1; D gene unclear. Germline V gene data show CDR1 as LNHNV and CDR2 as YYDKDF (reference sequence). V dropped 3 bases and J dropped 2 bases, with 17 bases sitting between them. The CDR3 spans 17 residues. Here the CDR3 DNA reads TGTGCCACCAGCAGTGCTAGAGACTCGCTTACCTACAATGAGCAGTTCTTC. It yields the protein CATSSARDSLTYNEQFF.

This clonotype was seen repeatedly, ten times or more. This rearrangement joins TRBV5-1 to TRBJ2-2; 10 nucleotides match TRBD2. CDR3 length: 16 amino acids. Trimming took 1 base from V and 6 from J; bases not matched to a gene: 6. In germline, CDR1 is SGHRS, CDR2 YFSETQ. The CDR3 is CASSLTQREGPGELFF. The CDR3 region has the DNA TGCGCCAGCAGCTTGACGCAGCGGGAGGGCCCCGGGGAGCTGTTTTTT.

This sequence joins TRBV10-3 and TRBJ2-2, with TRBD2 matching 7 bases. This CDR3 has 15 residues. Trimming at V came to 3 bases and at J to 2 bases, leaving 3 bases not matched to a gene. Germline lookup yields CDR1 ENHRY and CDR2 SYGVKD. The CDR3 DNA reads TGTGCCATCAGTGATAGCGGGTCAAACACCGGGGAGCTGTTTTTT. Translation gives CAISDSGSNTGELFF.

V is TRBV19 and J is TRBJ1-4; TRBD1 might be the D (5 bases). CDR3 length: 16 amino acids. Germline assignment: CDR1 LNHDA and CDR2 SQIVND (reference sequence). Trimming left V 7 bases short and J 13 bases short, with 28 bases between. This CDR3 reads CASTNPAGQPEKGLFF. Here the CDR3 DNA reads TGTGCCAGTACCAACCCCGCAGGGCAGCCAGAGAAAGGACTGTTTTTT.

The chain uses TRBV20-1 and TRBJ2-1; D not certain. V was clipped by 6 bases and J by 4 bases, with 4 bases between them. Germline V gene data show CDR1 as DFQATT and CDR2 as SNEGSKA (reference sequence). This CDR3 is built from 10 residues. The CDR3 sequence: CSARYNEQFF. CDR3 DNA: TGCAGTGCGCGTTACAATGAGCAGTTCTTC.

V usage is TRBV19 and J usage is TRBJ1-1; TRBD1 might be the D (5 bases). CDR3 length: 14 residues. Germline values: CDR1 LNHDA, CDR2 SQIVND (reference sequence). V gave up 1 base and J gave up 4 bases, with 10 bases separating them. The CDR3 reads CASSIGGDPTEAFF. DNA for the CDR3: TGTGCCAGTAGTATAGGGGGGGATCCCACTGAAGCTTTCTTT.

This clonotype was found once. The chain joins TRBV5-1 to TRBJ2-5, with D possibly being TRBD1 (6 bases). Germline CDR1 SGHRS, CDR2 YFSETQ. V dropped 3 bases and J dropped 12 bases, with 15 bases sitting between them. There are 12 residues in the CDR3. CDR3 residues: CASSSTRQDEYF. The CDR3 region has the DNA TGCGCCAGCAGCTCGACCCGACAGGATGAGTACTTC.

The chain combines TRBV19 with TRBJ2-3; 7 bases match TRBD1. With 5 bases clipped from V and 0 bases from J, the junction kept 8 bases outside the gene matches. This CDR3 has 16 amino acids. Germline V gene lookup returns CDR1 LNHDA and CDR2 SQIVND (reference sequence). The DNA for the CDR3 is TGTGCCAGTAGTGAGCTCGACAGGGCCAGCACAGATACGCAGTATTTT. Its translation: CASSELDRASTDTQYF.

The chain recombines TRBV20-1 with TRBJ2-1, with TRBD2 matching 10 bases. The junction had 16 bases not matched to a gene; V was cut back by 0 bases and J by 8 bases. Per germline, CDR1 DFQATT and CDR2 SNEGSKA (reference sequence). The CDR3 has 18 amino acids. The CDR3 coding sequence is TGCAGTGCTAGAGAGGGCGTCTTCGGACTAGCGGTAAACGATGAGCAGTTCTTC. This gives the protein CSAREGVFGLAVNDEQFF.

The chain joins TRBV11-2 to TRBJ2-5; TRBD2 is a possible D gene (6 bases). Germline lookup yields CDR1 SGHAT and CDR2 FQNNGV. The CDR3 runs 13 residues. V was clipped by 11 bases and J by 3 bases, with 16 bases between them. The CDR3 reads CAGSLRREETQYF. DNA for the CDR3: TGTGCCGGCTCGCTGAGGAGGGAAGAGACCCAGTACTTC. Full variable domain (missing parts from reference TRBV11-2 and TRBJ2-5): EAGVAQSPRYKIIEKRQSVAFWCNPISGHATLYWYQQILGQGPKLLIQFQNNGVVDDSQLPKDRFSAERLKGVDSTLKIQPAKLEDSAVYLCAGSLRREETQYFGPGTRLLVL.

This chain connects TRBV20-1 to TRBJ1-1; D not certain. CDR3 length equals 12 residues. CDR1 and CDR2 from the germline V gene are DFQATT and SNEGSKA (reference sequence). Trimming stripped 6 bases from V and 4 bases from J, with 12 bases between. The CDR3 region has the DNA TGCAGTGCGCCGGATGGGGTCACTGAAGCTTTCTTT. Amino acid sequence: CSAPDGVTEAFF.

This clonotype was seen just once. V is TRBV19 and J is TRBJ2-7; 12 bases match TRBD1. The trim removed 3 bases at V and 6 bases at J, leaving 6 bases unmatched. The CDR3 extends over 15 amino acids. Germline CDR1 and CDR2: LNHDA and SQIVND (reference sequence). CDR3 residues: CASSILGQGASEQYF. CDR3 sequence (DNA): TGTGCCAGTAGTATCCTGGGACAGGGGGCCTCCGAGCAGTACTTC.

This clonotype was detected many times. The CDR3 region has the DNA TGTGCCAGTAGTCCCGGACTAGCGGGGACAGATACGCAGTATTTT. This encodes CASSPGLAGTDTQYF. The chain employs TRBV19 and TRBJ2-3; the match to TRBD2 covers 12 bases. Looked up from germline, CDR1 is LNHDA and CDR2 is SQIVND (reference sequence). This CDR3 contains 15 residues. Germline trimming cut 5 bases from V and 3 bases from J; bases unmatched to any gene: 3.

This sequence joins TRBV7-9 and TRBJ2-7, with TRBD2 identical over 11 bases. The germline V gene encodes CDR1 SEHNR and CDR2 FQNEAQ (reference sequence). The trim removed 5 bases at V and 1 base at J, leaving 4 bases unmatched. The CDR3 spans 15 residues. The CDR3 loop is CASSLGTSGSYEQYF. The CDR3 coding sequence is TGTGCCAGCAGCCTCGGGACTAGCGGATCCTACGAGCAGTACTTC.

This chain connects TRBV7-6 to TRBJ1-4; TRBD1 is a possible D gene (5 bases). CDR3 size: 13 residues. The ends were cut back, 5 bases at V and 4 bases at J, with 8 bases in the middle. Germline V lookup: CDR1 SGHVS, CDR2 FNYEAQ. CDR3 in amino acids: CASSQDSNEKLFF. The CDR3 DNA is TGTGCCAGCAGCCAAGACAGTAATGAAAAACTGTTTTTT. Full variable domain (outside the CDR3, taken from reference TRBV7-6 and TRBJ1-4): GAGVSQSPRYKVTKRGQDVALRCDPISGHVSLYWYRQALGQGPEFLTYFNYEAQQDKSGLPNDRFSAERPEGSISTLTIQRTEQRDSAMYRCASSQDSNEKLFFGSGTQLSVL.

This clonotype appeared many times. This sequence joins TRBV20-1 and TRBJ2-1; D may be TRBD2 (5 bases). CDR1 DFQATT and CDR2 SNEGSKA come from the germline V gene (reference sequence). V was pared by 0 bases and J by 7 bases, with 16 bases between. The CDR3 length is 15 residues. Written as DNA, the CDR3 is TGCAGTGCTAGAGATACTAGTACCGAGTTGAATGAGCAGTTCTTC. This codes for CSARDTSTELNEQFF.

The sample holds many counts of this clonotype. The genes are TRBV13 and TRBJ2-7; a possible D gene is TRBD2 (5 bases). The germline V gene has CDR1 PRHDT and CDR2 FYEKMQ (reference sequence). The ends were cut back, 5 bases at V and 2 bases at J, with 13 bases in the middle. The CDR3 consists of 14 residues. The CDR3 reads CASSGDGMTYEQYF. The CDR3 nucleotides read TGTGCCAGCAGCGGAGACGGGATGACCTACGAGCAGTACTTC.

V is TRBV7-2 and J is TRBJ1-2, with unresolved D. The CDR3 totals 13 residues. CDR1 and CDR2 from the germline V gene are SGHTA and FQGNSA. The germline V and J ends were trimmed by 4 bases and 5 bases, with 11 bases remaining between them. The CDR3 loop is CASSSDWVYGYTF. Written as DNA, the CDR3 is TGTGCCAGCAGCTCAGACTGGGTGTATGGCTACACCTTC.

This chain connects TRBV20-1 to TRBJ2-7, with D uncertain. Germline CDR1 and CDR2: DFQATT and SNEGSKA (reference sequence). V lost 0 bases to trimming and J lost 2 bases, with 14 bases between them. The CDR3 extends over 15 amino acids. The CDR3 sequence: CSARDLEGSAYEQYF. In nucleotides, the CDR3 is TGCAGTGCTAGAGATCTCGAAGGGTCTGCCTACGAGCAGTACTTC.

In its sample, this clonotype was seen a few times. V usage is TRBV6-2 or TRBV6-3 and J usage is TRBJ2-1; no reliable D call. CDR3 length: 11 residues. Germline assignment: CDR1 MNHEY and CDR2 SVGEGT. V lost 6 bases to trimming and J lost 9 bases, with 9 bases between them. CDR3 DNA sequence: TGTGCCAGCAGCCTAGGAGTTGAGCAGTTCTTC. As protein: CASSLGVEQFF.

The V gene is TRBV5-1, the J gene TRBJ2-7; tentative D call: TRBD1 (5 bases). CDR1 and CDR2 (germline): SGHRS, YFSETQ. V was trimmed by 4 bases and J by 3 bases, leaving 14 bases between them. The CDR3 is made up of 14 amino acids. Written as DNA, the CDR3 is TGCGCCAGCAGCCGTAACGGGCAGGGCTACGAGCAGTACTTC. This codes for CASSRNGQGYEQYF.

Only a few counts were recorded for this clonotype. The chain employs TRBV7-6 and TRBJ2-7; maybe TRBD2 (6 bases). With 0 bases removed from V and 5 bases from J, the gap between germline ends came to 8 bases. This CDR3 is built from 13 residues. Germline values: CDR1 SGHVS, CDR2 FNYEAQ. The CDR3 DNA reads as TGTGCCAGCAGCTTAGCGACGGGAGACGAGCAGTACTTC. Translating gives CASSLATGDEQYF.

This clonotype came up a few times. The V gene is TRBV29-1, the J gene TRBJ2-6, with unresolved D. The CDR3 consists of 13 residues. Trimming removed 7 bases at V and 4 bases at J, with 11 bases between. In germline, CDR1 is SQVTM, CDR2 ANQGSEA. Here the CDR3 reads CSARTEGANVLTF. The DNA for the CDR3 is TGCAGCGCTCGGACGGAGGGGGCCAACGTCCTGACTTTC.

The gene calls are TRBV25-1 and TRBJ2-3; 14 nucleotides match TRBD2. There are 19 residues in the CDR3. Germline values: CDR1 MGHDK, CDR2 SYGVNS. Unmatched junction bases numbered 6, after V lost 1 base and J lost 0 bases. CDR3 residues: CASSESGTSGGPSTDTQYF. Written as DNA, the CDR3 is TGTGCCAGCAGTGAATCTGGGACTAGCGGGGGCCCTAGCACAGATACGCAGTATTTT. The entire variable domain, with the rest obtained from reference TRBV25-1 and TRBJ2-3, is as follows: EADIYQTPRYLVIGTGKKITLECSQTMGHDKMYWYQQDPGMELHLIHYSYGVNSTEKGDLSSESTVSRIRTEHFPLTLESARPSHTSQYLCASSESGTSGGPSTDTQYFGPGTRLTVL.

The J gene is TRBJ2-7, the V gene TRBV7-2; no definite D call. The V and J ends lost 3 bases and 3 bases respectively, with 9 bases between them. CDR3 size: 13 residues. Germline V lookup: CDR1 SGHTA, CDR2 FQGNSA. CDR3 DNA: TGTGCCAGCAGCTTGAGGCGTGACTACGAGCAGTACTTC. Protein: CASSLRRDYEQYF.